A selection of T cell receptor beta chains follows, all from one sample in a study of T cell responses to AZD1222 COVID-19 vaccine. Profiling relied on immunoSEQ multiplex PCR, and the TCRdb table lists in-frame clones only, not all of them. The sample has 130,000 to 150,000 clones, 80% to 95% seen once. This material consisted of peripheral blood, taken on day 0 of AZD1222 vaccination. These receptors were taken from an adult in good health. CDR3s include the opening cysteine and the closing phenylalanine or tryptophan. A D gene is named only where the DNA matches it firmly. Rows may omit the clone size; those that give it use once, few, many or a size class.

abundance	d_gene	v_gene	j_gene	CDR3nt	CDR3aa
.	.	TRBV3-1/TRBV3-2	TRBJ1-1	TGTGCCAGCACCCGGACTGCGAACACTGAAGCTTTCTTT	CASTRTANTEAFF
.	.	TRBV9	TRBJ2-2	TGTGCCAGCAGCCCCCGACTGAACGAAGCCGGGGAGCTGTTTTTT	CASSPRLNEAGELFF
.	.	TRBV6-2/TRBV6-3	TRBJ1-4	TGTGCCAGCAGTCTTAGAGGGGAAAAACTGTTTTTT	CASSLRGEKLFF
.	.	TRBV27	TRBJ1-2	TGTGCCAGCAGTTCACACAGGGTTACCTATGGCTACACCTTC	CASSSHRVTYGYTF
.	TRBD1	TRBV3-1/TRBV3-2	TRBJ1-2	TGTGCCAGCGCCCGGGACAGGGATGTTGGCTACACCTTC	CASARDRDVGYTF
.	TRBD1	TRBV28	TRBJ1-2	TGTGCCAGCAGTGGGCGGAGGAGACAGGGGAATAATAACTATGGCTACACCTTC	CASSGRRRQGNNNYGYTF
.	.	TRBV2	TRBJ2-7	TGTGCCAGCAGTGACAGGGAATACGAGCAGTACTTC	CASSDREYEQYF
.	.	TRBV12-5	TRBJ2-1	TGTGCTAGTGGTTTGGTCTTGACAAGCTCCTACAATGAGCAGTTCTTC	CASGLVLTSSYNEQFF
.	TRBD2	TRBV6-5	TRBJ2-7	TGTGCCAGCATCTCGACTAGCGGGGCATACGAGCAGTACTTC	CASISTSGAYEQYF
.	.	TRBV7-2	TRBJ1-4	TGTGCCAGCAGCTTGCTGGGCTTTAATGAAAAACTGTTTTTT	CASSLLGFNEKLFF
.	.	TRBV28	TRBJ1-5	TGTGCCAGCAGTTTATTAGTTTCGGCAGTCTATAGCAATCAGCCCCAGCATTTT	CASSLLVSAVYSNQPQHF
.	.	TRBV28	TRBJ2-1	TGTGCCAGCACCCCCGGCCGACGGCATGGTAATGAGCAGTTCTTC	CASTPGRRHGNEQFF
.	TRBD2	TRBV3-1/TRBV3-2	TRBJ2-3	TGTGCCAGCAGCCAATGGACTAGCGGGACAGATACGCAGTATTTT	CASSQWTSGTDTQYF
.	.	TRBV3-1/TRBV3-2	TRBJ2-1	TGTGCCAGCAGCCAAGGTGGGATAGCCTCCTACAATGAGCAGTTCTTC	CASSQGGIASYNEQFF
.	.	TRBV12-5	TRBJ1-2	TGTGCTAGTGGTTTGGATACGGGGGTCTATGGCTACACCTTC	CASGLDTGVYGYTF
.	.	TRBV24-1	TRBJ1-5	TGTGCCACCAGTGACACACGTAGCAATCAGCCCCAGCATTTT	CATSDTRSNQPQHF
.	.	TRBV2	TRBJ1-5	TGTGCCAGCAGGAGGTCAGTCAATCAGCCCCAGCATTTT	CASRRSVNQPQHF
.	TRBD2	TRBV5-1	TRBJ2-1	TGCGCCAGCAGCTTGGAGAGACTAGCGGGGGGGTGGAATGAGCAGTTCTTC	CASSLERLAGGWNEQFF
.	.	TRBV6-2/TRBV6-3	TRBJ2-2	TGTGCCAGCAGTCTAGCCGGGACGGGGACCGGGGAGCTGTTTTTT	CASSLAGTGTGELFF
.	.	TRBV7-3	TRBJ2-1	TGTGCCAGCAGCTTAAGCGGAGGGTGGACCCCCAATGAGCAGTTCTTC	CASSLSGGWTPNEQFF
.	.	TRBV6-6	TRBJ2-3	TGTGCCAGCAGGCCTAGGGTGGGGACCGCAGATACGCAGTATTTT	CASRPRVGTADTQYF
.	TRBD1	TRBV18	TRBJ1-3	TGTGCCAGCTCACCTGCCGGGACAGGGAGTGGAAACACCATATATTTT	CASSPAGTGSGNTIYF
.	.	TRBV7-2	TRBJ1-1	TGTGCCAGCAGCTTACAGGGCCGATACACTGAAGCTTTCTTT	CASSLQGRYTEAFF
.	.	TRBV28	TRBJ1-1	TGTGCCAGCAGTGGGATAACGAACACTGAAGCTTTCTTT	CASSGITNTEAFF
once	.	TRBV4-1	TRBJ1-3	TGCGCCAGCAGCCAGGACGGCGGCTCTGGAAACACCATATATTTT	CASSQDGGSGNTIYF
.	.	TRBV25-1	TRBJ1-6	TGTGCCAGCAGTGACCCCGGGAAGAATTCACCCCTCCACTTT	CASSDPGKNSPLHF
.	.	TRBV18	TRBJ2-3	TGTGCCAGCTCAATTTGGAGTTCAGATACGCAGTATTTT	CASSIWSSDTQYF
.	TRBD1	TRBV27	TRBJ2-1	TGTGCCAGCAGTCCAGACAGGGGGCGCTACAATGAGCAGTTCTTC	CASSPDRGRYNEQFF
.	.	TRBV28	TRBJ1-2	TGTGCCAGCGAGGACAGCTACTATGGCTACACCTTC	CASEDSYYGYTF
.	.	TRBV7-9	TRBJ1-4	TGTGCCAGCAGCTCTTCGGAGGGATCTAATGAAAAACTGTTTTTT	CASSSSEGSNEKLFF
.	TRBD1	TRBV5-1	TRBJ2-5	TGCGCCAGCAGAGGACTTCCGGGACAGCAAGAGACCCAGTACTTC	CASRGLPGQQETQYF
.	.	TRBV5-5	TRBJ2-1	TGTGCCAGCAGCCAGGAGTTAGTTGCGGATGAGCAGTTCTTC	CASSQELVADEQFF
.	.	TRBV6-2/TRBV6-3	TRBJ2-4	TGTGCCAGCAGTTGGGCAGGGGTTGGAAACATTCAGTACTTC	CASSWAGVGNIQYF
.	.	TRBV11-3	TRBJ2-7	TGTGCCAGCAGCTTTCTACAGGGAAGGACCTACGAGCAGTACTTC	CASSFLQGRTYEQYF
.	.	TRBV5-1	TRBJ2-7	TGCGCCAGCAGCCCTTCCCCTCCCTCCTACGAGCAGTACTTC	CASSPSPPSYEQYF
once	.	TRBV28	TRBJ1-5	TGTGCCAGCAGTTTCGGTACACCCTTTAGCAATCAGCCCCAGCATTTT	CASSFGTPFSNQPQHF
few	TRBD2	TRBV5-4	TRBJ2-7	TGTGCCAGCAGCTTTAGCGGGAGTACCTACGAGCAGTACTTC	CASSFSGSTYEQYF